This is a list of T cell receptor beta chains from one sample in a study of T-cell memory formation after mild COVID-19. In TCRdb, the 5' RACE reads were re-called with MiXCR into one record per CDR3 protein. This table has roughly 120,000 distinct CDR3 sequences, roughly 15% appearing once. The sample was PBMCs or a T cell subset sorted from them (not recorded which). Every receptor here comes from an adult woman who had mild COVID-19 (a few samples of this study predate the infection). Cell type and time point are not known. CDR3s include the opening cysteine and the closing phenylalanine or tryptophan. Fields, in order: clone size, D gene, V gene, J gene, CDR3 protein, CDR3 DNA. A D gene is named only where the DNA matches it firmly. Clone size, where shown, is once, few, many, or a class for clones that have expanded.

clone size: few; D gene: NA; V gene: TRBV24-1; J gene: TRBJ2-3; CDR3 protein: CATATPFTDTQYF; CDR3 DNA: TGTGCCACAGCGACACCCTTCACAGATACGCAGTATTTT
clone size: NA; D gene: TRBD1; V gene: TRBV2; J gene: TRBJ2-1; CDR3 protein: CASSENLPGQGNEQFF; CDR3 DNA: TGTGCCAGCAGTGAAAATCTCCCGGGACAGGGGAATGAGCAGTTCTTC
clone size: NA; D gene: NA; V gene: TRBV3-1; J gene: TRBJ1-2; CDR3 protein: CASSTRGPGGYTF; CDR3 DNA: TGTGCCAGCAGCACCCGGGGACCTGGAGGCTACACCTTC
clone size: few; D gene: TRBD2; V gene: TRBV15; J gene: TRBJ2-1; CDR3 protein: CATSRGGLAVYNEQFF; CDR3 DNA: TGTGCCACCAGCAGAGGGGGACTAGCGGTTTACAATGAGCAGTTCTTC
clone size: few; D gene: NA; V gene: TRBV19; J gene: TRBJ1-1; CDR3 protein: CASSLAGATEAFF; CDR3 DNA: TGTGCCAGTAGTTTGGCGGGGGCCACTGAAGCTTTCTTT
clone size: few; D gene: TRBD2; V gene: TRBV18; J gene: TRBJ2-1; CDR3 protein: CASSPPGTRTNNEQFF; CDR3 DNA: TGTGCCAGCTCACCACCTGGGACTAGAACGAACAATGAGCAGTTCTTC
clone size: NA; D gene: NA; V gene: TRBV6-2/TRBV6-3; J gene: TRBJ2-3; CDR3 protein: CASTQRVADTQYF; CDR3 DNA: TGTGCCAGCACGCAGAGGGTGGCAGATACGCAGTATTTT
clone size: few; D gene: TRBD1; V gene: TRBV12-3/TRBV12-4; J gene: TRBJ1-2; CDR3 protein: CASSSGGEYYGYTF; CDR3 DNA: TGTGCCAGCAGTTCAGGGGGCGAGTACTATGGCTACACCTTC
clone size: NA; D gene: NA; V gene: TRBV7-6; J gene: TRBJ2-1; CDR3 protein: CASSRSGDSYNEQFF; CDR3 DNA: TGTGCCAGCAGCCGTAGCGGAGATTCCTACAATGAGCAGTTCTTC
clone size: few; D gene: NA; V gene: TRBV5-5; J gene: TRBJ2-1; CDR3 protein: CASSRLEGGEQFF; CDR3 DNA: TGTGCCAGCAGCCGCCTGGAAGGCGGTGAGCAGTTCTTC
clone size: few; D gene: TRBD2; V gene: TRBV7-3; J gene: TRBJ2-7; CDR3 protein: CASSPRGGSWYEQYF; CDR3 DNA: TGTGCCAGCAGCCCCCGGGGGGGGTCCTGGTACGAGCAGTACTTC
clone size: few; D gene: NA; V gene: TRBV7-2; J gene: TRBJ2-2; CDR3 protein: CASNPDYSNTGELFF; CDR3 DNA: TGTGCCAGCAACCCTGACTACTCGAACACCGGGGAGCTGTTTTTT
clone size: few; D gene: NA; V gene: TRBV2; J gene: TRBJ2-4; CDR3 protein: CASSVSIQYF; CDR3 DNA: TGTGCCAGCAGTGTCTCCATTCAGTACTTC
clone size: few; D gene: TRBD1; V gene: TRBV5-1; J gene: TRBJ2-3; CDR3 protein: CASSFGQGTDTQYF; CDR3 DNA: TGCGCCAGCAGCTTCGGACAGGGCACAGATACGCAGTATTTT
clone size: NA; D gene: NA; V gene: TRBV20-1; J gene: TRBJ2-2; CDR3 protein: CSARGGRNTGELFF; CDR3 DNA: TGCAGTGCCCGCGGTGGGAGGAACACCGGGGAGCTGTTTTTT
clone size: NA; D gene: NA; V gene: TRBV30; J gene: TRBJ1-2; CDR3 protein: CAWSFIRWGLRAGMGGYTF; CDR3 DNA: TGTGCCTGGAGTTTTATCCGGTGGGGGTTGCGAGCAGGGATGGGTGGCTACACCTTC
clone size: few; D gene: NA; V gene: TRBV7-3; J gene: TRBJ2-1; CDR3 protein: CASSLQGNVEQFF; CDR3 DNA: TGTGCCAGCAGCTTACAGGGCAATGTCGAGCAGTTCTTC
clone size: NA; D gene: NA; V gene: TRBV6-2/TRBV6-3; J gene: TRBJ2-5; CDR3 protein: CASSLRPAGTRETQYF; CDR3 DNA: TGTGCCAGCAGTCTACGGCCCGCAGGTACAAGAGAGACCCAGTACTTC
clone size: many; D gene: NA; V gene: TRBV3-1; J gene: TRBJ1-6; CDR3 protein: CASSQAASRGSNSPLHF; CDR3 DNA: TGTGCCAGCAGCCAAGCGGCCAGCAGGGGATCGAATTCACCCCTCCACTTT
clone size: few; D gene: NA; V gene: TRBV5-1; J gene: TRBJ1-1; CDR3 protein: CASSLGQGSTEAFF; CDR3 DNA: TGCGCCAGCAGCTTGGGCCAGGGATCCACTGAAGCTTTCTTT
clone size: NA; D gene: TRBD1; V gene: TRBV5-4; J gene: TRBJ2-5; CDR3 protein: CASSLGDSSETQYF; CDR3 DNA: TGTGCCAGCAGCTTGGGGGACAGCAGCGAGACCCAGTACTTC
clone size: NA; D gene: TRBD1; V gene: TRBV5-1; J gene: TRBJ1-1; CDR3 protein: CATRQGGAGNTEAFF; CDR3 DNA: TGCGCCACCAGACAGGGAGGGGCGGGAAACACTGAAGCTTTCTTT
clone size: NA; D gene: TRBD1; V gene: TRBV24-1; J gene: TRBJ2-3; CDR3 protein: CATSDLPGQGLDTQYF; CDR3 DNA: TGTGCCACCAGTGATTTACCGGGACAGGGGTTGGATACGCAGTATTTT
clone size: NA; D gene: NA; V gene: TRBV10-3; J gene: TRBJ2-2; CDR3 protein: CAISERQGNTGELFF; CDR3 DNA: TGTGCCATCAGTGAGAGGCAGGGTAACACCGGGGAGCTGTTTTTT
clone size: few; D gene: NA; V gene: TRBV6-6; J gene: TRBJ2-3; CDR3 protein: CASSYRLAGVPDTQYF; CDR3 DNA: TGTGCCAGCAGTTACAGGTTGGCAGGGGTACCAGATACGCAGTATTTT
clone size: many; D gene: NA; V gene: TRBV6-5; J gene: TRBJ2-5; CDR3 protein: CASSYAGRGETQYF; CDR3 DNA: TGTGCCAGCAGTTACGCGGGGAGAGGGGAGACCCAGTACTTC
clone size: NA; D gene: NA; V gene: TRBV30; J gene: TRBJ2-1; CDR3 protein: CAWHSTERPPQFF; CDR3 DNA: TGTGCCTGGCACTCGACCGAACGCCCTCCACAGTTCTTC
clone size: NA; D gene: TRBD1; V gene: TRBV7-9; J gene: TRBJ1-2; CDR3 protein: CASSPEAQGALRYGYTF; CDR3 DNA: TGTGCCAGCAGCCCCGAGGCTCAGGGGGCGCTACGGTATGGCTACACCTTC
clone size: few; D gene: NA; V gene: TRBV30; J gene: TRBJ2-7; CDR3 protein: CAWTGTRPSYEQYF; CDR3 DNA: TGTGCCTGGACCGGGACACGCCCGTCCTACGAGCAGTACTTC
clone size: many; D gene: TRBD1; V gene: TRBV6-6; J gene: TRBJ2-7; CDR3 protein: CASSYSWDRDYYEQYF; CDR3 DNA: TGTGCCAGCAGTTACTCTTGGGACAGGGACTACTACGAGCAGTACTTC
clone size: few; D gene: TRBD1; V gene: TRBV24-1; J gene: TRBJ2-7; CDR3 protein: CASQGARNEQYF; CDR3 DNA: TGTGCCAGCCAGGGGGCGAGGAACGAGCAGTACTTC
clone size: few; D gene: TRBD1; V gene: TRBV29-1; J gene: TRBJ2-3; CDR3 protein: CSARTGALSATQYF; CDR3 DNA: TGCAGCGCCCGAACAGGGGCACTCAGTGCTACGCAGTATTTT
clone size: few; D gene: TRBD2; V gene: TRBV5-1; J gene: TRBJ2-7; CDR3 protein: CASRSQTGGVYEQYF; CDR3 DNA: TGCGCCAGCAGGTCACAGACGGGGGGAGTATACGAGCAGTACTTC
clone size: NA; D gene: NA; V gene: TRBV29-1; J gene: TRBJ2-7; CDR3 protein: CSVETSGTTYEQYF; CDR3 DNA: TGCAGCGTTGAAACATCCGGGACAACCTACGAGCAGTACTTC
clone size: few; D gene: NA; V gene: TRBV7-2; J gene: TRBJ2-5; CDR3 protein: CASSPSLWETQYF; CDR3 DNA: TGTGCCAGCAGCCCTTCCTTATGGGAGACCCAGTACTTC
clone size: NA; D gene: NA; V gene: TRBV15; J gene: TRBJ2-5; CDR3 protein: CATSPSRREESQYF; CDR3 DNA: TGTGCCACCAGCCCCTCTCGCAGAGAAGAGTCCCAGTACTTC
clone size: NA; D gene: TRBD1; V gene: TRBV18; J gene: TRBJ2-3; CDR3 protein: CASSPPRGQNTDTQYF; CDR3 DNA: TGTGCCAGCTCACCACCTAGGGGACAGAACACAGATACGCAGTATTTT
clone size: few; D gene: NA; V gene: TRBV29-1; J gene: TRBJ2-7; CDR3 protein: CSVEDRGRSEQYF; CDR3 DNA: TGCAGCGTTGAAGACAGGGGACGCTCCGAGCAGTACTTC
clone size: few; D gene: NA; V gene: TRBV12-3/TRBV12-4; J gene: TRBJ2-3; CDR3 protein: CASSPRGLGTDTQYF; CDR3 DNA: TGTGCCAGCAGCCCGCGTGGACTGGGCACAGATACGCAGTATTTT
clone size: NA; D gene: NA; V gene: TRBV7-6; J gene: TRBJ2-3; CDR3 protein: CASSIALWDTQYF; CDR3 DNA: TGTGCCAGCAGCATTGCTCTTTGGGATACGCAGTATTTT
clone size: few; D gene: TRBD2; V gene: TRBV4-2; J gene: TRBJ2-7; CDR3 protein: CASSHPLGGATYEQYF; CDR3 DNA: TGTGCCAGCAGCCATCCCCTGGGAGGGGCCACCTACGAGCAGTACTTC
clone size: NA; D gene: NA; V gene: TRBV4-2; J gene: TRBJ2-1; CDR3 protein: CVSTPRGAHNEQFF; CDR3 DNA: TGTGTCAGCACCCCCCGGGGGGCTCACAATGAGCAGTTCTTC
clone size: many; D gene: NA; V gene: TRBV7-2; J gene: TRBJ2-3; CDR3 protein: CASSTSFSGGPFTQYF; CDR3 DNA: TGTGCCAGCAGCACCAGTTTTTCAGGGGGGCCGTTTACGCAGTATTTT
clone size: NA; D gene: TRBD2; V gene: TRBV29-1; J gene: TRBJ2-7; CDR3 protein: CSVERLAGDEQYF; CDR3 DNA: TGCAGCGTTGAACGGCTAGCGGGAGACGAGCAGTACTTC
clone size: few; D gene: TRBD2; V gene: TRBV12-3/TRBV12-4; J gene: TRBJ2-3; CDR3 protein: CASSKGLADPDTQYF; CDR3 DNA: TGTGCCAGCAGTAAAGGACTAGCGGATCCAGATACGCAGTATTTT
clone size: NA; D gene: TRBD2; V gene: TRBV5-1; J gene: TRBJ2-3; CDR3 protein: CASSGGTSGRAGEDTQYF; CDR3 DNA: TGCGCCAGCAGCGGAGGGACTAGCGGGAGGGCCGGCGAAGATACGCAGTATTTT
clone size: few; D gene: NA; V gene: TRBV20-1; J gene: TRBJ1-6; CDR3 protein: CSAPWGYNSPLHF; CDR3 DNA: TGCAGTGCCCCGTGGGGCTATAATTCACCCCTCCACTTT
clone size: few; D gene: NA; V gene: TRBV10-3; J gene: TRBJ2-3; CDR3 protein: CAISGDTDTQYF; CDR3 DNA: TGTGCCATCAGTGGGGACACAGATACGCAGTATTTT
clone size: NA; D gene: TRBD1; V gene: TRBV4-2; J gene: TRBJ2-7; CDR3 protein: CASSHLPGQGGEHEQYF; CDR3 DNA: TGTGCCAGCAGCCACCTGCCGGGACAGGGGGGGGAACACGAGCAGTACTTC
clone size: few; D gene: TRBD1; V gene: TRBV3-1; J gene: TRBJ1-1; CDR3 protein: CASSPRQGTGAFF; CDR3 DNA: TGTGCCAGCAGCCCTAGACAGGGTACGGGGGCTTTCTTT
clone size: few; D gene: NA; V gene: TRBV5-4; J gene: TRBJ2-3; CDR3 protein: CASSWRGTNTQYF; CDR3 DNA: TGTGCCAGCAGCTGGAGGGGTACAAATACGCAGTATTTT
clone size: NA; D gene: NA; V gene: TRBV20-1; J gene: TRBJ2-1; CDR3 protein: CSAENLLSLW; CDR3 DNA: TGCAGTGCCGAAAACCTCTTATCTCTGTGG
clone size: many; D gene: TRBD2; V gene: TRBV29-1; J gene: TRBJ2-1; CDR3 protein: CSARRAGGSPSSYNEQFF; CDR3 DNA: TGCAGCGCTCGGCGGGCGGGAGGGAGCCCCAGCTCCTACAATGAGCAGTTCTTC
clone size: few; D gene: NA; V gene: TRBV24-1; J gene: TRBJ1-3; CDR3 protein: CATSDGAPTGNTIYF; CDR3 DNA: TGTGCCACCAGTGACGGCGCGCCAACGGGAAACACCATATATTTT